These 30 T cell receptor beta chains were all obtained from the same sample, sequenced in a study of T cell responses to AZD1222 COVID-19 vaccine. Only in-frame clones appear in the TCRdb table, and some are missing; sequencing was by immunoSEQ multiplex PCR. The table includes around 99,000 clones, approximately 90% detected once. The material sequenced was peripheral blood, taken on day 0 of AZD1222 vaccination. The receptor source for this set is an adult in good health.

The rearrangement joins TRBV7-3 to TRBJ2-5; D is possibly TRBD1 (6 bases). Germline values: CDR1 SGHTA, CDR2 FQGTGA. There are 13 residues in the CDR3. With 4 bases removed from V and 4 bases from J, the gap between germline ends came to 10 bases. CDR3 sequence: CASSSQGRETQYF. The DNA of the CDR3 is TGTGCCAGCAGCTCGCAGGGGCGAGAGACCCAGTACTTC.

This chain links TRBV10-3 with TRBJ2-1; D may be TRBD2 (6 bases). The CDR3 is made up of 15 amino acids. CDR1 and CDR2 (germline): ENHRY, SYGVKD. V lost 5 bases and J lost 4, with 15 bases in between. For the CDR3, the DNA is TGTGCCATCAGTCCTCCCGCGGGATTATACAATGAGCAGTTCTTC. Protein sequence: CAISPPAGLYNEQFF.

The chain joins TRBV25-1 to TRBJ1-6; 9 positions agree with TRBD1. Per the germline V gene, CDR1 is MGHDK and CDR2 is SYGVNS. V gave up 4 bases and J gave up 9 bases; unmatched junction bases: 4. The CDR3 consists of 14 residues. The CDR3 is CASSGTGALSPLHF. DNA for the CDR3: TGTGCCAGCAGTGGGACAGGGGCCCTTTCACCCCTCCACTTT.

This chain uses TRBV25-1 with TRBJ2-3, with D hard to call. V gave up 3 bases and J gave up 2 bases, with 6 bases separating them. The V gene's germline CDR1 is MGHDK and CDR2 SYGVNS. CDR3 length equals 13 residues. CDR3 nucleotides: TGTGCCAGCAGTGATGGTTTCACAGATACGCAGTATTTT. Protein: CASSDGFTDTQYF.

This chain joins TRBV6-6 and TRBJ2-7; tentative D call: TRBD2 (7 bases). The CDR3 has 16 residues. Germline assignment: CDR1 MNHNY and CDR2 SVGAGI (reference sequence). V lost 7 bases to trimming and J lost 1 base, with 20 bases between them. CDR3 coding DNA: TGTGCCAGCATTTTAAAGGCGGGGGCGTCATCCTACGAGCAGTACTTC. It yields the protein CASILKAGASSYEQYF.

This clone was detected a few times. V is TRBV7-9 and J is TRBJ2-1; 10 bases match TRBD2. The CDR3 covers 15 residues. The trim removed 0 bases at V and 7 bases at J, leaving 3 bases unmatched. From germline, CDR1 is SEHNR and CDR2 FQNEAQ (reference sequence). The CDR3 DNA sequence: TGTGCCAGCAGCTTAGCCCTAGCGGGAGCGAATGAGCAGTTCTTC. It is translated as CASSLALAGANEQFF.

J is TRBJ2-6 and V is TRBV9, with D perhaps TRBD1 (5 bases). Trimming left V 7 bases short and J 5 bases short, with 7 bases between. The germline gives CDR1 SGDLS, CDR2 YYNGEE. The CDR3 length is 12 residues. The CDR3: CASQGRANVLTF. The CDR3 DNA reads as TGTGCCAGCCAGGGAAGGGCCAACGTCCTGACTTTC.

The chain carries TRBV3-1 (or the pseudogene TRBV3-2) and TRBJ2-5; tentative D call: TRBD2 (6 bases). Trimming cost V 4 bases and J 5 bases, with 14 bases left between them. The CDR3 has 14 amino acids. CDR1 is LGHDT, CDR2 YNNKEL, per germline (reference sequence). The CDR3 nucleotides are TGTGCCAGCAGCCTAAGGGCCCTAGCGGAGACCCAGTACTTC. This sequence encodes CASSLRALAETQYF.

This chain links TRBV5-6 with TRBJ2-5, with D perhaps matching TRBD1 (7 bases). Germline V gene lookup returns CDR1 SGHDT and CDR2 YYEEEE. Trimming cost V 3 bases and J 5 bases, with 17 bases left between them. This CDR3 region has 15 residues. The CDR3 nucleotides are TGTGCCAGCAGCTGGACAGGCCTCGCGGGGGAGACCCAGTACTTC. Amino acids: CASSWTGLAGETQYF.

V gene TRBV12-3 or TRBV12-4 combines with J gene TRBJ2-7; D may match TRBD1 or TRBD2 (5 bases each). V was clipped by 5 bases and J by 4 bases, with 12 bases between them. This CDR3 spans 13 amino acids. The CDR3 region is CASSPRGVYEQYF. CDR3 bases: TGTGCCAGCAGTCCAAGAGGGGTATACGAGCAGTACTTC.

The rearrangement links TRBV7-2 to TRBJ2-1; 7 positions match TRBD1. CDR3 size: 14 residues. Unmatched junction bases numbered 5, after V lost 5 bases and J lost 4 bases. From germline, CDR1 is SGHTA and CDR2 FQGNSA. The CDR3 bases are TGTGCCAGCAGCGTGGGGACAGAATACAATGAGCAGTTCTTC. It is translated as CASSVGTEYNEQFF.

The chain is built from TRBV19 and TRBJ2-3; D is possibly TRBD1 (6 bases). Germline lookup yields CDR1 LNHDA and CDR2 SQIVND (reference sequence). The length of the CDR3 is 15 residues. Trimming removed 7 bases at V and 0 bases at J, with 14 bases between. This CDR3 reads CASTLQGSSTDTQYF. The CDR3 nucleotides read TGTGCCAGTACCCTACAGGGTTCTAGCACAGATACGCAGTATTTT. Together with reference TRBV19 and TRBJ2-3, the CDR3 gives the full variable domain: DGGITQSPKYLFRKEGQNVTLSCEQNLNHDAMYWYRQDPGQGLRLIYYSQIVNDFQKGDIAEGYSVSREKKESFPLTVTSAQKNPTAFYLCASTLQGSSTDTQYFGPGTRLTVL.

The rearrangement links TRBV19 to TRBJ1-4, with a weak D call TRBD1 (6 bases). With 8 bases removed from V and 6 bases from J, the gap between germline ends came to 16 bases. CDR3 length: 14 residues. In germline, CDR1 is LNHDA, CDR2 SQIVND (reference sequence). Written as DNA, the CDR3 is TGTGCCAGTTCGGGGGCGCCCATCTATGAAAAACTGTTTTTT. This sequence encodes CASSGAPIYEKLFF.

As for this clone: This specimen includes other DNA sequences encoding the same CDR3. This sequence joins TRBV30 and TRBJ1-1, with 7 bases lining up with TRBD1. The germline V gene encodes CDR1 GTSNPN and CDR2 SVGIG (reference sequence). V trimming: 3 bases; J trimming: 3 bases; junction bases outside the gene matches: 4. CDR3 length: 13 amino acids. CDR3 residues: CAWSDRAYTEAFF. CDR3 in DNA: TGTGCCTGGAGCGACAGGGCGTACACTGAAGCTTTCTTT.

The chain recombines TRBV9 with TRBJ2-7; 9 nucleotides match TRBD1. This CDR3 has 16 amino acids. CDR1 and CDR2 from the germline V gene are SGDLS and YYNGEE. V gave up 2 bases and J gave up 4 bases; unmatched junction bases: 10. The CDR3 DNA reads as TGTGCCAGCAGCGTTGCGGGGACAGGGATCGTTTACGAGCAGTACTTC. As protein: CASSVAGTGIVYEQYF.

V usage is TRBV7-9 and J usage is TRBJ1-5, with 9 bases fitting TRBD1. The germline gives CDR1 SEHNR, CDR2 FQNEAQ (reference sequence). This CDR3 region has 16 residues. J lost 6 bases, V lost 9 bases, and 15 bases had no gene match. The CDR3 here is CASGTGNFLLSQPQHF. CDR3 nucleotide sequence: TGTGCCAGTGGGACAGGGAATTTTTTGTTGAGTCAGCCCCAGCATTTT.

CDR3 DNA sequence: TGTGCCAGCAGTTTATCGATTTCCAGCACCGGGGAGCTGTTTTTT. As protein: CASSLSISSTGELFF. The rearrangement joins TRBV27 to TRBJ2-2; D unresolved. Per germline, CDR1 MNHEY and CDR2 SMNVEV (reference sequence). Between the trimmed V and J ends, which lost 0 bases and 4 bases, there was a span of 9 bases. The CDR3 sequence is 15 residues long.

The V gene is TRBV6-5, the J gene TRBJ1-2; 7 bases match TRBD1. V lost 6 bases, J lost 5 bases, and 3 bases stayed unmatched. CDR1 and CDR2 from the germline V gene are MNHEY and SVGAGI. This CDR3 contains 12 residues. This chain's CDR3 is CASRTGEYGYTF. In DNA form, the CDR3 reads TGTGCCAGCAGAACAGGGGAATATGGCTACACCTTC.

This clone has just one count. V and J are TRBV7-2 and TRBJ2-7; D perhaps matches TRBD1 (6 bases). CDR1 is SGHTA and CDR2 is FQGNSA in the germline V gene. The V end was cut by 5 bases, the J end by 2 bases, with 13 bases between. The CDR3 totals 14 residues. CDR3 in amino acids: CASSQKTGPYEQYF. CDR3 in DNA: TGTGCCAGCAGCCAAAAGACAGGCCCCTACGAGCAGTACTTC.

The chain carries TRBV30 and TRBJ1-5; 7 nucleotides agree with TRBD1. With V trimmed by 2 bases and J by 2 bases, 6 bases remained unmatched. Germline CDR1 is GTSNPN and CDR2 is SVGIG (reference sequence). The CDR3 consists of 15 residues. DNA for the CDR3: TGTGCCTGGAGTCTGAGGACAGGTCGCAATCAGCCCCAGCATTTT. This sequence encodes CAWSLRTGRNQPQHF.

This rearrangement joins TRBV24-1 to TRBJ2-5; D possibly uses TRBD1 or TRBD2 (6 bases each). The CDR3 runs 12 residues. V lost 5 bases to trimming and J lost 5 bases, with 8 bases between them. Per germline, CDR1 KGHDR and CDR2 SFDVKD. The CDR3 DNA reads as TGTGCCACCAGTGGGAGGGGGGAGACCCAGTACTTC. Translated: CATSGRGETQYF.

The gene calls are TRBV11-2 and TRBJ2-7; D call uncertain. Trimming pared 5 bases from V and 3 bases from J, leaving 14 bases between. This CDR3 spans 14 amino acids. Germline V lookup: CDR1 SGHAT, CDR2 FQNNGV. The CDR3 here is CASSPISQLYEQYF. CDR3 sequence (DNA): TGTGCCAGCAGCCCCATCAGCCAGCTCTACGAGCAGTACTTC.

The gene calls are TRBV29-1 and TRBJ2-1, with D possibly TRBD2 on 5 matching bases. V shed 5 bases and J shed 0 bases, with 14 bases lying between them. The CDR3 runs to 15 residues. CDR1 SQVTM and CDR2 ANQGSEA come from the germline V gene. CDR3: CSVPFRRSSYNEQFF. CDR3 in DNA: TGCAGCGTTCCCTTCCGGAGGTCCTCCTACAATGAGCAGTTCTTC.

CDR3 residues: CASSDGQGWNQPQHF. For the CDR3, the DNA is TGTGCCAGCAGTGACGGACAGGGATGGAATCAGCCCCAGCATTTT. The chain employs TRBV6-2 or TRBV6-3 and TRBJ1-5, with 8 bases matching TRBD1. The CDR3 extends over 15 amino acids. Germline V gene data show CDR1 as MNHEY and CDR2 as SVGEGT. After removal of 5 bases from V and 4 bases from J, the junction contained 7 bases not matched to a gene.

This clone is labeled medium-sized. The rearrangement links TRBV9 to TRBJ1-5, with 8 nucleotides matching TRBD1. This CDR3 has 15 residues. The trim removed 3 bases at V and 4 bases at J, leaving 6 bases unmatched. Germline V gene data show CDR1 as SGDLS and CDR2 as YYNGEE. As DNA, the CDR3 is TGTGCCAGCAGCGCCGGACAGGGCGGAAATCAGCCCCAGCATTTT. Amino acids: CASSAGQGGNQPQHF.

This clone was counted between two and nine times. The V call is TRBV27, the J call TRBJ1-6, with D unresolved. The V gene lost 1 base and the J gene lost 4 bases, with 14 bases spanning the gap. The CDR3 has 17 residues. Germline CDR1 reads MNHEY; CDR2 reads SMNVEV (reference sequence). CDR3 sequence (DNA): TGTGCCAGCAGTTTATTTGGTGGCGGAACTTATAATTCACCCCTCCACTTT. This sequence encodes CASSLFGGGTYNSPLHF.

The chain couples TRBV10-3 to TRBJ2-2, with a possible D match to TRBD1 (8 bases). Germline values: CDR1 ENHRY, CDR2 SYGVKD. V lost 10 bases and J 5 bases, leaving 17 bases between the germline ends. This CDR3 has 14 amino acids. CDR3 residues: CASTTGGGTGELFF. The CDR3 nucleotides are TGTGCCAGCACTACAGGGGGGGGGACCGGGGAGCTGTTTTTT.

The chain couples TRBV27 to TRBJ1-5; 12 nucleotides match TRBD1. The germline gives CDR1 MNHEY, CDR2 SMNVEV (reference sequence). There are 19 residues in the CDR3. J gave up 6 bases and V 0 bases, and 12 bases lay outside the gene matches. The CDR3 DNA reads TGTGCCAGCAGTTTATCGAAGGGTCCGGGACAGGGGGCTGGTCAGCCCCAGCATTTT. It is translated as CASSLSKGPGQGAGQPQHF.

The rearrangement joins TRBV4-3 to TRBJ2-2, with a weak D call TRBD2 (6 bases). The CDR3 length is 17 residues. V was clipped by 0 bases and J by 0 bases, with 11 bases between them. Germline loops: CDR1 LGHNA, CDR2 YSLEER. The chain's CDR3 is CASSQDYGGANTGELFF. The CDR3 nucleotides are TGCGCCAGCAGCCAAGATTATGGCGGGGCGAACACCGGGGAGCTGTTTTTT.

The chain is built from TRBV6-5 and TRBJ2-1, with 7 nucleotides matching TRBD2. The J segment lost 3 bases and the V segment lost 6 bases, leaving 5 bases of the junction unmatched. Germline loops: CDR1 MNHEY, CDR2 SVGAGI. The CDR3 covers 14 residues. The chain's CDR3 is CASRRERDYNEQFF. Written as DNA, the CDR3 is TGTGCCAGCAGGCGGGAGAGGGACTACAATGAGCAGTTCTTC.